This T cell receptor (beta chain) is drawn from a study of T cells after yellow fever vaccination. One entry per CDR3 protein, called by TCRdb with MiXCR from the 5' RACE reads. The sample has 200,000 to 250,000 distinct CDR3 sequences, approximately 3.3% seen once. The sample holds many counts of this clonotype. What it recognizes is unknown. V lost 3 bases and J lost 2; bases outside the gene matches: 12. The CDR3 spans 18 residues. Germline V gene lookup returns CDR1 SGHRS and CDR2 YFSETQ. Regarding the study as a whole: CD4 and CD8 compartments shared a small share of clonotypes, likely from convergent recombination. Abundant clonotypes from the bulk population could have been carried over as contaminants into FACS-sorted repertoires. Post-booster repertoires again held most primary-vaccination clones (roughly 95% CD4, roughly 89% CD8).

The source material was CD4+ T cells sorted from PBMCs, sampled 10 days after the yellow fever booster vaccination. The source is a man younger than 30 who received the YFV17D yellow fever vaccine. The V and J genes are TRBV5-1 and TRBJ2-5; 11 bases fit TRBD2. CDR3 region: CASSSLETSGAIQETQYF. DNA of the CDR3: TGCGCCAGCAGCTCATTGGAGACTAGCGGGGCTATACAAGAGACCCAGTACTTC.